The T cell receptor (beta chain) described here comes from a study of shared clonotypes between healthy human individuals. Study-level points and caveats: Non-shared clonotypes had lower generation probabilities than those shared by all four donors.

About this clone: Its antigen remains unidentified.

Germline CDR1 SNHLY, CDR2 FYNNEI. The CDR3 has 13 residues. Trimming cost V 6 bases and J 11 bases; bases outside gene matches: 7. Replicate sorted-subset PCRs were loaded with 150 to 250 ng DNA, about 30,000 T cell genomes. Repertoires were generated with immunoSEQ multiplex PCR, while TCRdb's copy carries only in-frame clones and drops some. Of some 2.3 million clones in the sample, approximately 93% were seen once. The sample taken for sequencing was naive CD4+ T cells from PBMCs. Subset defined: CD45RA+ positively selected. The rearrangement uses TRBV2 and TRBJ1-2; 12 nucleotides match TRBD1. This TCR was sampled from a man between 18 and 35 years old in good health. Some clones in this sample may be carry-over from other donors' samples. In DNA, the CDR3 is TGTGCCAGCAGGGGACAGGGGGCGGTTTTATACACCTTC. It yields the protein CASRGQGAVLYTF.